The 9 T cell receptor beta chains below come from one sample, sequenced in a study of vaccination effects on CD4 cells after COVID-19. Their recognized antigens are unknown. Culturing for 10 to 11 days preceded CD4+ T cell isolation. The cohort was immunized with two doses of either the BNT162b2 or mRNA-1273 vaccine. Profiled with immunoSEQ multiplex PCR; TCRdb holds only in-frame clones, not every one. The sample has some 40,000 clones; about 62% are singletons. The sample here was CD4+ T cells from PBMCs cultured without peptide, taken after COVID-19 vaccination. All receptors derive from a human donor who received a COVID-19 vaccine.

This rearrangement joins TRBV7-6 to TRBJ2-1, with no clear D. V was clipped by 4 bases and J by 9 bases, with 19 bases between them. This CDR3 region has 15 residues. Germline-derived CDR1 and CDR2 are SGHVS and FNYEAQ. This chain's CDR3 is CASSSARNQPSEQFF. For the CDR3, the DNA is TGTGCCAGCAGCTCGGCCCGAAACCAACCCTCTGAGCAGTTCTTC.

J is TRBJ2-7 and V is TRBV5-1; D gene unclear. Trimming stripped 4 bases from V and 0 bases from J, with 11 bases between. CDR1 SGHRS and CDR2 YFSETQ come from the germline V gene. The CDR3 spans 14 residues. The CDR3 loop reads CASSPPSDSYEQYF. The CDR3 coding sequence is TGCGCCAGCAGCCCACCGAGCGACTCCTACGAGCAGTACTTC.

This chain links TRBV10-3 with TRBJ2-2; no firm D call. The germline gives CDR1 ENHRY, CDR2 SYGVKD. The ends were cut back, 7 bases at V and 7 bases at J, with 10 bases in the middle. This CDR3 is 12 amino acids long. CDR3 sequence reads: CAIMDRYGELFF. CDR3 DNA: TGTGCCATCATGGATAGGTACGGGGAGCTGTTTTTT.

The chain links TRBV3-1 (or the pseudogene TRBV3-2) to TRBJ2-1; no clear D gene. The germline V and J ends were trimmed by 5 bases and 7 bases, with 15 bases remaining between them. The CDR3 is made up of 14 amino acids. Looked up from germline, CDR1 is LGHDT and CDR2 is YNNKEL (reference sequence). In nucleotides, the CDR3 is TGTGCCAGCAGCAGCAACCTTAACACTAATGAGCAGTTCTTC. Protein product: CASSSNLNTNEQFF.

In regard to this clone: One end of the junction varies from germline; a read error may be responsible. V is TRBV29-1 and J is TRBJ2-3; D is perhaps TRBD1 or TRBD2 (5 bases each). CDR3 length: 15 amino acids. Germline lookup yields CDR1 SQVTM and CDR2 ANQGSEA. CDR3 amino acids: CSVEDVGTGTDTQYF. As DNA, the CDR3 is TGCAGCGTGGAAGACGTGGGGACCGGCACAGATACGCAGTATTTT.

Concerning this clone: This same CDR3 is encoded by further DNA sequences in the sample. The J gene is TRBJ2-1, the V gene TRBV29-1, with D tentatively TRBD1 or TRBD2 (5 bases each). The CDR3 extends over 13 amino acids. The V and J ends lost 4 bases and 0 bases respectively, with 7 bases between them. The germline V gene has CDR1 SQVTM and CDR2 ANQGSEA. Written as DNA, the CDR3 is TGCAGCGTTGGGGGGAGCTCCTACAATGAGCAGTTCTTC. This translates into CSVGGSSYNEQFF.

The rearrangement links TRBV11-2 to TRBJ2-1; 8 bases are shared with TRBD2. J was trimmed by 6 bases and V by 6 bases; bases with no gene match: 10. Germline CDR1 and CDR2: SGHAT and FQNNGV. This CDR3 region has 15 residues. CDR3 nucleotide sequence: TGTGCCAGCAGGAAGGGACTAGAGCGTCTCAATGAGCAGTTCTTC. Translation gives CASRKGLERLNEQFF.

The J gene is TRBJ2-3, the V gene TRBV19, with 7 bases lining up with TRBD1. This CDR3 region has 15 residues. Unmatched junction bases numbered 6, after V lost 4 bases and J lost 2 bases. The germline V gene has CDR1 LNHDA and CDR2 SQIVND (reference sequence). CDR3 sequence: CASSKGAPYTDTQYF. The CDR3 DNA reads TGTGCCAGTAGTAAGGGGGCACCCTACACAGATACGCAGTATTTT.

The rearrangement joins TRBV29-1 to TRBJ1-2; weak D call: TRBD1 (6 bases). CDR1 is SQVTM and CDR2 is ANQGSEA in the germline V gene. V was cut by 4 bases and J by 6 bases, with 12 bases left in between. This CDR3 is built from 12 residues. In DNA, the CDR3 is TGCAGCGTTGGGGGTGGGGGCGATGGCTACACCTTC. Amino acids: CSVGGGGDGYTF.